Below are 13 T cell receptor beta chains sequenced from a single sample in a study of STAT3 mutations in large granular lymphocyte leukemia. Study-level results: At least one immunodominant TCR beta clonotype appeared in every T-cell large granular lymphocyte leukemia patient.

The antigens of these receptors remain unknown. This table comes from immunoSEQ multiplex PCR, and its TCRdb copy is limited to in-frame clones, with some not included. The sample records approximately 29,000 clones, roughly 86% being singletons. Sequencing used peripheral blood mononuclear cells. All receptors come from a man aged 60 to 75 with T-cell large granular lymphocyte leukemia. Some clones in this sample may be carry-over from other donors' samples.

CDR3 bases: TGTGCCAGCAGTGAATGGGAGGGAGGTCAGCCCCAGCATTTT. Translation gives CASSEWEGGQPQHF. The rearrangement uses TRBV2 and TRBJ1-5; no clear D. Trimming removed 2 bases at V and 6 bases at J, with 11 bases between. CDR1 and CDR2 from the germline V gene are SNHLY and FYNNEI. The CDR3 has 14 amino acids.

The CDR3 DNA follows: TGCGCCAGCAGCCAAGATACAGCGGGAGCCCTCCTTTCGACCCAGTACTTC. Translating gives CASSQDTAGALLSTQYF. The chain recombines TRBV4-3 with TRBJ2-5, with TRBD2 identical over 8 bases. The CDR3 is made up of 17 amino acids. CDR1 and CDR2 from the germline V gene are LGHNA and YSLEER. V trimming: 0 bases; J trimming: 7 bases; junction bases outside the gene matches: 13.

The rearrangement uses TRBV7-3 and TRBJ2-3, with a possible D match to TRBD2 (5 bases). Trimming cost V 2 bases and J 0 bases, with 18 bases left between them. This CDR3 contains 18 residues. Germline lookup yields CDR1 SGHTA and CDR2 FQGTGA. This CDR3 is CASSLLKVRRVSTDTQYF. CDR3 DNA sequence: TGTGCCAGCAGCTTACTTAAGGTTAGGCGGGTCAGCACAGATACGCAGTATTTT.

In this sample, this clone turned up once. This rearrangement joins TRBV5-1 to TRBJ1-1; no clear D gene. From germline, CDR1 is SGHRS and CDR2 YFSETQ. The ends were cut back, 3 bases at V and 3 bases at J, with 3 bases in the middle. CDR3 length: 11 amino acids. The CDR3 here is CASSSDTEAFF. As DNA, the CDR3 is TGCGCCAGCAGCTCGGACACTGAAGCTTTCTTT. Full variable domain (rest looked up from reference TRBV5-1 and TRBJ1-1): KAGVTQTPRYLIKTRGQQVTLSCSPISGHRSVSWYQQTPGQGLQFLFEYFSETQRNKGNFPGRFSGRQFSNSRSEMNVSTLELGDSALYLCASSSDTEAFFGQGTRLTVV.

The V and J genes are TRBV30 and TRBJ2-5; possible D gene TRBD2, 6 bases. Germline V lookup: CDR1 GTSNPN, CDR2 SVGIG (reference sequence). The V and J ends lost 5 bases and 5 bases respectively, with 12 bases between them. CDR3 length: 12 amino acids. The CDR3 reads CAWALAMETQYF. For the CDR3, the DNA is TGTGCCTGGGCACTAGCTATGGAGACCCAGTACTTC.

The CDR3 sequence is CASSYSGRGSTDTQYF. CDR3 DNA sequence: TGTGCCAGCAGTTACTCTGGCAGGGGTTCCACAGATACGCAGTATTTT. The chain couples TRBV6-5 to TRBJ2-3, with a weak D call TRBD1 (6 bases). The germline CDR1 and CDR2 sequences are MNHEY and SVGAGI. CDR3 length: 16 residues. V was clipped by 0 bases and J by 2 bases, with 12 bases between them.

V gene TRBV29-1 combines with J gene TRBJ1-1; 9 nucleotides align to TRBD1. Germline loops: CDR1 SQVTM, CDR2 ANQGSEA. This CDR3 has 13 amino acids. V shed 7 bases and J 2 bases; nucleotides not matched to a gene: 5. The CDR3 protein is CSAPGQGNTEAFF. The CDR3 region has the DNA TGCAGCGCCCCGGGACAGGGAAACACTGAAGCTTTCTTT. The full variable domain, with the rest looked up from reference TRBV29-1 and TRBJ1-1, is SAVISQKPSRDICQRGTSLTIQCQVDSQVTMMFWYRQQPGQSLTLIATANQGSEATYESGFVIDKFPISRPNLTFSTLTVSNMSPEDSSIYLCSAPGQGNTEAFFGQGTRLTVV.

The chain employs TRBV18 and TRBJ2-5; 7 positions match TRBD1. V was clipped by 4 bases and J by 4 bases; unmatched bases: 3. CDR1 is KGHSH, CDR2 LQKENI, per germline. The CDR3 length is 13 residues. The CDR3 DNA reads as TGTGCCAGCTCACTCCGGGACAGAGAGACCCAGTACTTC. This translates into CASSLRDRETQYF.

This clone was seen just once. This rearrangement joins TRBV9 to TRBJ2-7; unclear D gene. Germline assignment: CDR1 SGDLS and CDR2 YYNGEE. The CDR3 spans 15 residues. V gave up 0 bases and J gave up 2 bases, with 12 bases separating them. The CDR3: CASSVGGPEPYEQYF. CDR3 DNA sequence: TGTGCCAGCAGCGTAGGTGGACCCGAACCCTACGAGCAGTACTTC.

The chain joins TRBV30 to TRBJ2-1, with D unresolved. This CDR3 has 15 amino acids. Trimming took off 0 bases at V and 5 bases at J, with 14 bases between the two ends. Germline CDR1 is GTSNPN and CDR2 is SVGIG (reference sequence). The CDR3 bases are TGTGCCTGGAGTGTAGGGCTAGTCTTCAACAATGAGCAGTTCTTC. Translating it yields CAWSVGLVFNNEQFF.

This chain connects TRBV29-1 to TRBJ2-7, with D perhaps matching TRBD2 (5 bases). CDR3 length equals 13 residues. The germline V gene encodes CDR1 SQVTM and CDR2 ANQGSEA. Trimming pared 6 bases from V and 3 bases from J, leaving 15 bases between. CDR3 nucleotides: TGCAGCGTCGCCCCCCGGGATTTCTACGAGCAGTACTTC. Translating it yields CSVAPRDFYEQYF.

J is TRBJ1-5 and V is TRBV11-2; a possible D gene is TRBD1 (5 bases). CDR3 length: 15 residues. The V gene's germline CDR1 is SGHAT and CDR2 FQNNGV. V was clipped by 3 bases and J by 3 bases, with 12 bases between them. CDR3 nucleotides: TGTGCCAGCAGCTTTGGGGGGGGACCCAATCAGCCCCAGCATTTT. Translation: CASSFGGGPNQPQHF.

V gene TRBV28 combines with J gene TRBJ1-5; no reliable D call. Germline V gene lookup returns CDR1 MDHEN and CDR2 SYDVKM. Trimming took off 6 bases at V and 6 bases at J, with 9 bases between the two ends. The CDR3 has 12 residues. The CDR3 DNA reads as TGTGCCAGCAGGCAGAGCGCTCAGCCCCAGCATTTT. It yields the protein CASRQSAQPQHF.